What follows is one TCR beta chain and its context. The assay was immunoSEQ multiplex PCR, and TCRdb's table has in-frame clones only and misses some. The data contain under 400,000 clones, about 87% of them singletons. These data come from a study of blood T cell repertoires in COVID-19. V shed 6 bases and J 4 bases; nucleotides not matched to a gene: 5. This CDR3 spans 15 amino acids. Germline assignment: CDR1 MDHEN and CDR2 SYDVKM. Input material: PBMCs or T cells enriched from blood (not recorded which). The V gene is TRBV28, the J gene TRBJ2-1; 11 bases are a match to TRBD2. This TCR derives from a middle-aged man in a cohort exposed to, infected with or recovered from COVID-19 (not recorded which). CDR3 in DNA: TGTGCCAGCAGGTCTACTAGCGGGAGTTACAATGAGCAGTTCTTC. This codes for CASRSTSGSYNEQFF.